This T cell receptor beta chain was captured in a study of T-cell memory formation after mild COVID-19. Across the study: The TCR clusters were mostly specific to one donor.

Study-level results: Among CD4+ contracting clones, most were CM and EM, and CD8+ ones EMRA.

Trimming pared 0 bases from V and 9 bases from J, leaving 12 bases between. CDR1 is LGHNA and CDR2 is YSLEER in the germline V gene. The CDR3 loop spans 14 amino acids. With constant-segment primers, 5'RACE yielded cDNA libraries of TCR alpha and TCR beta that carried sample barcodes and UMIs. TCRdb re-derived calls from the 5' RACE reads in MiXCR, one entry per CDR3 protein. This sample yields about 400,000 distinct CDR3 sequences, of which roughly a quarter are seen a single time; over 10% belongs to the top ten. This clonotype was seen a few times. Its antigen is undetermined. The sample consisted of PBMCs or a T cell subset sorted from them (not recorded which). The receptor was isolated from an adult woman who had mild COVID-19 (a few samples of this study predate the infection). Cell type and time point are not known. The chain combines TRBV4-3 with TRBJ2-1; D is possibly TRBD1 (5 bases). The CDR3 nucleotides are TGCGCCAGCAGCCAAGATAGGACAAATGGTGAGCAGTTCTTC. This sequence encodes CASSQDRTNGEQFF.